What follows are 30 T cell receptor beta chains derived from one specimen sequenced in a study of identical twins. TCRdb passed the 5' RACE reads through MiXCR, listing each CDR3 protein once. This table holds hundreds of thousands of distinct CDR3 sequences, roughly 7% found once. The same data also contributed to another study, on yellow fever vaccine responses in identical twins.

The sample taken for sequencing was memory (CD45RO+) T cells sorted from blood. The receptor set was obtained from a young woman in good health.

This clonotype turned up a few times. The rearrangement uses TRBV19 and TRBJ2-3; tentative D call: TRBD2 (6 bases). Germline lookup yields CDR1 LNHDA and CDR2 SQIVND (reference sequence). CDR3 length: 14 residues. V was pared by 6 bases and J by 2 bases, with 12 bases between. Here the CDR3 DNA reads TGTGCCAGTAGGTCGACTAGGTACACAGATACGCAGTATTTT. Its protein is CASRSTRYTDTQYF.

This clonotype was counted ten times or more. Sequence at one end of the junction differs from germline and may be a read error. V and J are TRBV12-3 or TRBV12-4 and TRBJ2-7; TRBD1 might be the D (6 bases). This CDR3 is built from 13 residues. In DNA, the CDR3 is TGTGCCAGCAGCCCACCTGGGACATTAATACGCAACTTC. This codes for CASSPPGTLIRNF.

This clonotype was detected ten times or more. This chain connects TRBV5-1 to TRBJ1-1; 8 nucleotides match TRBD1. Germline trimming cut 3 bases from V and 4 bases from J; bases unmatched to any gene: 2. Germline V CDR1 and CDR2: SGHRS, YFSETQ. CDR3 length equals 13 residues. The CDR3 loop reads CASSYDRGTEAFF. CDR3 in DNA: TGCGCCAGCAGCTACGACAGGGGCACTGAAGCTTTCTTT.

This clonotype was detected ten times or more. The gene calls are TRBV4-2 and TRBJ1-6; TRBD1 is a possible D gene (6 bases). V was shortened by 0 bases and J by 9 bases, with 18 bases between the two germline ends. CDR1 LGHNA and CDR2 YNFKEQ come from the germline V gene. The CDR3 length is 17 residues. DNA of the CDR3: TGTGCCAGCAGCCAAGATCATACAGGGCTTTTAGGTTCACCCCTCCACTTT. Residues: CASSQDHTGLLGSPLHF.

This clonotype was counted at least ten times. V is TRBV2 and J is TRBJ2-6; TRBD1 matches 7 bases. CDR3 length: 14 amino acids. V shed 6 bases, J shed 2 bases, and the junction held 1 base outside the gene matches. Looked up from germline, CDR1 is SNHLY and CDR2 is FYNNEI. CDR3 residues: CASRGTAGANVLTF. CDR3 nucleotides: TGTGCCAGCAGGGGGACAGCTGGGGCCAACGTCCTGACTTTC.

This rearrangement joins TRBV6-1 to TRBJ2-2; D is perhaps TRBD2 (5 bases). In germline, CDR1 is MNHNS, CDR2 SASEGT. The V end was cut by 8 bases, the J end by 4 bases, with 17 bases between. This CDR3 is 15 amino acids long. The CDR3 sequence is CASETLGRGTGELFF. CDR3 bases: TGTGCCAGCGAGACTCTAGGGAGAGGCACCGGGGAGCTGTTTTTT.

The chain is built from TRBV3-1 and TRBJ1-2; 7 nucleotides align to TRBD1. The CDR3 length is 21 residues. Trimming took 0 bases from V and 0 from J; bases not matched to a gene: 19. Per the germline V gene, CDR1 is LGHDT and CDR2 is YNNKEL (reference sequence). The CDR3 DNA is TGTGCCAGCAGCCAAGATCTGGGACTGTTGGGCTTCAGGGGGACTAACTATGGCTACACCTTC. This translates into CASSQDLGLLGFRGTNYGYTF.

This clonotype was detected ten times or more. The J gene is TRBJ1-1, the V gene TRBV5-6, with 7 bases aligning to TRBD1. There are 17 residues in the CDR3. The germline gives CDR1 SGHDT, CDR2 YYEEEE. Trimming removed 3 bases from V and 1 base from J; junction bases left unmatched: 12. CDR3 nucleotide sequence: TGTGCCAGCAGCTCTCTGTTCGAGGGGACAGCGAACACTGAAGCTTTCTTT. Protein sequence: CASSSLFEGTANTEAFF.

The chain uses TRBV9 and TRBJ2-7; 14 bases are shared with TRBD2. This CDR3 is built from 15 residues. CDR1 and CDR2 from the germline V gene are SGDLS and YYNGEE. The V and J ends lost 4 bases and 9 bases, in that order; junction bases with no gene match: 9. The CDR3 DNA reads as TGTGCCAGCAGCCCCGGGGGACTAGCGGGAGACGGGCAGTACTTC. This codes for CASSPGGLAGDGQYF.

This clonotype was seen many times. This chain uses TRBV28 with TRBJ2-7; D is perhaps TRBD1 (6 bases). Germline CDR1 is MDHEN and CDR2 is SYDVKM. Trimming stripped 4 bases from V and 1 base from J, with 8 bases between. The CDR3 has 13 amino acids. CDR3 region: CASSSDSSYEQYV. The CDR3 DNA reads as TGTGCCAGCAGTTCGGACAGTTCCTACGAGCAGTACGTC.

V gene TRBV7-3 combines with J gene TRBJ2-1; 8 bases are shared with TRBD2. Germline V gives CDR1 SGHTA, CDR2 FQGTGA. Trimming removed 2 bases from V and 6 bases from J; junction bases left unmatched: 3. The length of the CDR3 is 14 residues. The CDR3: CASSLGLAGNEQFF. CDR3 DNA: TGTGCCAGCAGCTTAGGACTAGCCGGCAATGAGCAGTTCTTC.

This clonotype was seen a few times. CDR3 amino acids: CASSDPPGGSGGGPSTDTQYF. In DNA, the CDR3 is TGTGCCAGCAGTGACCCCCCGGGCGGGAGCGGGGGGGGACCTAGCACAGATACGCAGTATTTT. The chain joins TRBV6-4 to TRBJ2-3, with 10 bases fitting TRBD2. J gave up 0 bases and V 2 bases, and 17 bases lay outside the gene matches. CDR1 and CDR2 from the germline V gene are MRHNA and SNTAGT. The CDR3 is made up of 21 amino acids.

This clonotype has a handful of counts. V gene TRBV28 combines with J gene TRBJ2-1; D is possibly TRBD1 (6 bases). CDR3 size: 11 residues. V lost 7 bases and J lost 9, with 10 bases in between. Germline V gene lookup returns CDR1 MDHEN and CDR2 SYDVKM. CDR3 loop: CASTLGGEQFF. CDR3 DNA sequence: TGTGCCAGCACCCTAGGGGGTGAGCAGTTCTTC. The full variable domain, rest sourced from reference TRBV28 and TRBJ2-1, is DVKVTQSSRYLVKRTGEKVFLECVQDMDHENMFWYRQDPGLGLRLIYFSYDVKMKEKGDIPEGYSVSREKKERFSLILESASTNQTSMYLCASTLGGEQFFGPGTRLTVL.

This clonotype was recorded many times. The chain employs TRBV5-1 and TRBJ2-1; D ambiguous. The length of the CDR3 is 15 residues. The V end was cut by 4 bases, the J end by 7 bases, with 18 bases between. Germline assignment: CDR1 SGHRS and CDR2 YFSETQ. The DNA for the CDR3 is TGCGCCAGCAGCCCGGTACCTGACACGAATAATGAGCAGTTCTTC. This gives the protein CASSPVPDTNNEQFF.

This clonotype was recorded at least ten times. V is TRBV10-2 and J is TRBJ1-2; weak D call: TRBD1 (6 bases). Germline assignment: CDR1 WSHSY and CDR2 SAAADI. This CDR3 is built from 13 residues. V lost 0 bases to trimming and J lost 7 bases, with 9 bases between them. CDR3 protein: CASSESGGTGYTF. In DNA, the CDR3 is TGCGCCAGCAGTGAGTCGGGGGGCACTGGCTACACCTTC.

The chain couples TRBV6-5 to TRBJ2-7; D perhaps matches TRBD1 (6 bases). Germline assignment: CDR1 MNHEY and CDR2 SVGAGI. The CDR3 covers 16 residues. Trimming took 3 bases from V and 1 from J, leaving 16 bases between them. The CDR3 bases are TGTGCCAGCAGTTATAACAGGGAAAAATTGTCCTACGAGCAGTACTTC. It encodes CASSYNREKLSYEQYF.

The chain is built from TRBV7-6 and TRBJ2-2; 11 bases line up with TRBD2. Losses at the gene ends were 1 base for V and 4 bases for J; bases not matched to a gene: 2. This CDR3 has 16 amino acids. The germline V gene has CDR1 SGHVS and CDR2 FNYEAQ. Written as DNA, the CDR3 is TGTGCCAGCAGCTTAGGACTAGCGGGGAGCACCGGGGAGCTGTTTTTT. Amino acids: CASSLGLAGSTGELFF.

This chain connects TRBV28 to TRBJ1-2; 7 nucleotides agree with TRBD1. The germline V gene has CDR1 MDHEN and CDR2 SYDVKM. CDR3 length: 13 amino acids. The CDR3 DNA reads as TGTGTCTCCGGGGGAGGGGGCGACTATGGCTACACCTTC. It yields the protein CVSGGGGDYGYTF.

This clonotype was detected a few times. The rearrangement uses TRBV6-1 and TRBJ2-1; D might be TRBD2 (6 bases). The CDR3 has 14 residues. Germline CDR1 is MNHNS and CDR2 is SASEGT. Trimming cost V 7 bases and J 7 bases, with 17 bases left between them. As DNA, the CDR3 is TGTGCCAGCAACCCCAATAGCGGATATAATGAGCAGTTCTTC. Its translation is CASNPNSGYNEQFF.

This clonotype was counted many times. The chain has TRBV24-1 and TRBJ1-1; D not certain. CDR3 length: 13 residues. Deletions cut 6 bases from V and 0 bases from J, with 7 bases between. Germline V gene lookup returns CDR1 KGHDR and CDR2 SFDVKD. CDR3 amino acids: CATSQAVNTEAFF. Here the CDR3 DNA reads TGTGCCACCAGTCAGGCGGTGAACACTGAAGCTTTCTTT.

This chain joins TRBV6-1 and TRBJ2-7; 10 bases fit TRBD2. Germline assignment: CDR1 MNHNS and CDR2 SASEGT. This CDR3 has 15 amino acids. The ends lost 2 bases at V and 4 bases at J; junction bases unmatched: 5. CDR3 sequence reads: CASSEREGLAYEQYF. The CDR3 DNA reads TGTGCCAGCAGTGAACGAGAGGGACTAGCGTACGAGCAGTACTTC.

This clonotype was counted many times. The rearrangement uses TRBV2 and TRBJ1-2, with 10 bases matching TRBD1. The CDR3 is 12 amino acids. The ends lost 8 bases at V and 4 bases at J; junction bases unmatched: 1. CDR1 and CDR2 from the germline V gene are SNHLY and FYNNEI. The chain's CDR3 is CASGTGVYGYTF. In DNA, the CDR3 is TGTGCCAGCGGGACAGGGGTCTATGGCTACACCTTC.

This clonotype was detected many times. The chain recombines TRBV5-6 with TRBJ2-1, with D possibly TRBD1 on 5 matching bases. In germline, CDR1 is SGHDT, CDR2 YYEEEE. Trimming left V 2 bases short and J 6 bases short, with 9 bases between. The CDR3 length is 13 residues. The chain's CDR3 is CASSFIGVNEQFF. The CDR3 DNA reads TGTGCCAGCAGCTTCATAGGGGTCAATGAGCAGTTCTTC.

This clonotype occurred many times. This chain uses TRBV7-6 with TRBJ2-1; the D is unclear. Trimming stripped 5 bases from V and 8 bases from J, with 22 bases between. CDR1 and CDR2 (germline): SGHVS, FNYEAQ. This CDR3 comprises 16 residues. This CDR3 reads CASSPRLYAASDEQFF. The CDR3 nucleotides read TGTGCCAGCAGCCCTAGGCTCTACGCGGCATCGGATGAGCAGTTCTTC.

This chain links TRBV10-3 with TRBJ2-1; 8 nucleotides agree with TRBD2. The germline CDR1 and CDR2 sequences are ENHRY and SYGVKD. This CDR3 region has 17 residues. Trimming took 6 bases from V and 0 from J; bases not matched to a gene: 10. The CDR3 nucleotides are TGTGCCATCAGCGACACCCCCGGGGGGGCCTCCTACAATGAGCAGTTCTTC. Translated: CAISDTPGGASYNEQFF.

There are many counts of this clonotype. V and J are TRBV20-1 and TRBJ2-1; D possibly matches TRBD1 or TRBD2 (6 bases each). V was trimmed by 4 bases and J by 6 bases, leaving 13 bases between them. The CDR3 contains 13 residues. Germline V gene sequence: CDR1 DFQATT, CDR2 SNEGSKA (reference sequence). The CDR3 bases are TGCAGTGCTAAGGGGGGCGCTTTCAATGAGCAGTTCTTC. Its translation is CSAKGGAFNEQFF.

This rearrangement joins TRBV11-2 to TRBJ2-2, with D maybe TRBD2 (5 bases). Trimming removed 0 bases from V and 4 bases from J, with 15 bases in between. This CDR3 has 17 residues. The germline V gene encodes CDR1 SGHAT and CDR2 FQNNGV. The CDR3 spells CASSLEGSLPTTGELFF. In DNA, the CDR3 is TGTGCCAGCAGCTTAGAAGGGAGTTTACCGACCACCGGGGAGCTGTTTTTT.

The chain links TRBV11-1 to TRBJ2-7, with no clear D. From germline, CDR1 is SGHAT and CDR2 FQDESV (reference sequence). The V end lost 1 base, the J end lost 6 bases, and 10 bases lay between the germline ends. The CDR3 is 13 residues long. The CDR3 region is CASSLGLLCEQYF. The CDR3 DNA reads TGTGCCAGCAGCTTAGGGCTCCTCTGCGAGCAGTACTTC. Using reference TRBV11-1 and TRBJ2-7 for the parts outside the CDR3, the full variable domain is EAEVAQSPRYKITEKSQAVAFWCDPISGHATLYWYRQILGQGPELLVQFQDESVVDDSQLPKDRFSAERLKGVDSTLKIQPAELGDSAMYLCASSLGLLCEQYFGPGTRLTVT.

This clonotype was seen at least ten times. This chain uses TRBV20-1 with TRBJ1-6; TRBD1 agrees at 8 bases. Germline CDR1 DFQATT, CDR2 SNEGSKA (reference sequence). The CDR3 has 17 amino acids. After removal of 0 bases from V and 7 bases from J, the junction contained 11 bases not matched to a gene. The CDR3 reads CSARDIQGASGNSPLHF. The CDR3, as DNA: TGCAGTGCTAGAGATATCCAGGGGGCTTCGGGGAATTCACCCCTCCACTTT.

The V and J genes are TRBV7-8 and TRBJ2-4; tentatively, D is TRBD1 or TRBD2 (5 bases each). CDR1 is SGHVS, CDR2 FQNEAQ, per germline. Trimming removed 5 bases at V and 4 bases at J, with 12 bases between. The CDR3 has 14 amino acids. This CDR3 reads CASSRGGGKNIQYF. In DNA, the CDR3 is TGTGCCAGCAGCCGGGGTGGGGGTAAAAACATTCAGTACTTC.